This T cell receptor beta chain derives from a study of shared T cell receptors in the human thymus. Trimming stripped 1 base from V and 3 bases from J, with 4 bases between. The CDR3 is 13 residues long. Looked up from germline, CDR1 is SGHDN and CDR2 is FVKESK. TCRdb's copy holds only in-frame clones and misses some; the assay was immunoSEQ multiplex PCR. Of roughly 560,000 clones listed, more than 75% are singletons. These data were also filed under a second study, of human thymus T cells.

The source of this sequence is a boy younger than two with a congenital heart defect. The specimen was thymocytes. The gene calls are TRBV14 and TRBJ2-1, with no clear D. The CDR3 DNA sequence: TGTGCCAGCAGCCAAGTTTACTACAATGAGCAGTTCTTC. It translates to CASSQVYYNEQFF.